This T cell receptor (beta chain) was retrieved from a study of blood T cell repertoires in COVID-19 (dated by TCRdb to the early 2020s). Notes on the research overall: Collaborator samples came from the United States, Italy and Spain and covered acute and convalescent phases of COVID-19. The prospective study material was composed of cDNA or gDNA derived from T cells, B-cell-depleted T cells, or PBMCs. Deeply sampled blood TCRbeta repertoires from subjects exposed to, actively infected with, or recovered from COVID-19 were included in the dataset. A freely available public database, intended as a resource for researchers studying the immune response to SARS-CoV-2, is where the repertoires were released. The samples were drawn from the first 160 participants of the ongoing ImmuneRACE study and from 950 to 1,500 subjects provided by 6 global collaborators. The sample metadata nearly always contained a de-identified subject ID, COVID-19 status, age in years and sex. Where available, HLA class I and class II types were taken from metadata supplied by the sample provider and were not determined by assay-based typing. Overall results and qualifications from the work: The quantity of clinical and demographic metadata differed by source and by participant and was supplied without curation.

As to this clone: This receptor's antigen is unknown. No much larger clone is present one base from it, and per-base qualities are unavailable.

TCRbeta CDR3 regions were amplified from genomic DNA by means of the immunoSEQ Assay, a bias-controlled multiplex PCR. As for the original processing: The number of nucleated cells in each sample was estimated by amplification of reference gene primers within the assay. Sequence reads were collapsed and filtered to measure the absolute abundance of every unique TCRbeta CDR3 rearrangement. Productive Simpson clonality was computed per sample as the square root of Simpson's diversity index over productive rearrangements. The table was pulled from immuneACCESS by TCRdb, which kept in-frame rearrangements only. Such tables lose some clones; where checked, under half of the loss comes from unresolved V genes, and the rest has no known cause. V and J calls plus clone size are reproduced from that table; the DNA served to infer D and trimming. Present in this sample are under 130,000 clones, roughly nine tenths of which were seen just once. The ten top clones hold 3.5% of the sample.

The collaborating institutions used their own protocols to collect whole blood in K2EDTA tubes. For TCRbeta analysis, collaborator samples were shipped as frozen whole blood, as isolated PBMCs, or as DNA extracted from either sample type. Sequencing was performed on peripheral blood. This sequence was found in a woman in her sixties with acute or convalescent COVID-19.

The base sequence is TGTGCCAGCAGCGTACAGGGTGATTTCGCTGAAGCTTTCTTT. It specifies CASSVQGDFAEAFF. The V gene is TRBV7-9 and the J gene is TRBJ1-1; the D segment could be TRBD1, given 6 matching bases. CDR1 is given as SEHNR and CDR2 as FQNEAQ, both from the germline V gene (reference sequence). CDR3 length: 14 amino acids, cysteine to phenylalanine. Only the CDR3 DNA is retained, 42 bases long and in frame from the first base. Trimming at the junction amounts to 5 bases on V and 6 bases on J, and the germline ends lie 16 bases apart.